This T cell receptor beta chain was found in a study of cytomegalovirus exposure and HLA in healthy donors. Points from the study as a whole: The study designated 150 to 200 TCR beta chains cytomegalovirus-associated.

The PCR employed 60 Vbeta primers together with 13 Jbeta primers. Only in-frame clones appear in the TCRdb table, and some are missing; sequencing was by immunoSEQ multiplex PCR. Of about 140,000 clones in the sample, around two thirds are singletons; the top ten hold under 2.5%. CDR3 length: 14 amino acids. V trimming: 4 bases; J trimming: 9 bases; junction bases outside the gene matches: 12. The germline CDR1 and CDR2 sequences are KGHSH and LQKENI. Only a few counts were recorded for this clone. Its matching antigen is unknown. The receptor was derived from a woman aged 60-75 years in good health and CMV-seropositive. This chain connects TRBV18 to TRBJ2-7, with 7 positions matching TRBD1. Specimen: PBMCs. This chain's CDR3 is CASSRPTDRAMQYF. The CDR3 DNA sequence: TGTGCCAGCTCACGACCGACCGACAGGGCAATGCAGTACTTC.